These 32 T cell receptor beta chains came from one sample sequenced in a study of blood T cell repertoires in COVID-19. Here immunoSEQ multiplex PCR was the method, and the copy in TCRdb shows in-frame clones only, minus some. The sample carries some 300,000 clones, around 87% recorded once. Sequenced: peripheral blood. These receptors all stem from a man between 65 and 85 years old with acute or convalescent COVID-19.

The chain has TRBV6-2 or TRBV6-3 and TRBJ1-5, with 9 bases identical to TRBD1. Germline values: CDR1 MNHEY, CDR2 SVGEGT. Trimming cost V 3 bases and J 0 bases; bases outside gene matches: 9. CDR3 length equals 18 residues. The CDR3 reads CASSYAIKTGGSNQPQHF. CDR3 nucleotide sequence: TGTGCCAGCAGTTATGCCATAAAGACAGGGGGTAGCAATCAGCCCCAGCATTTT.

This chain uses TRBV3-1 (or the pseudogene TRBV3-2) with TRBJ2-2, with TRBD1 identical over 7 bases. CDR3 length: 15 residues. Germline CDR1 reads LGHDT; CDR2 reads YNNKEL (reference sequence). V trimming: 1 base; J trimming: 4 bases; junction bases outside the gene matches: 3. CDR3 in amino acids: CASSQGQGATGELFF. CDR3 DNA: TGTGCCAGCAGCCAAGGACAGGGTGCCACCGGGGAGCTGTTTTTT.

The chain combines TRBV5-1 with TRBJ2-7; TRBD1 agrees at 9 bases. CDR1 SGHRS and CDR2 YFSETQ come from the germline V gene. The CDR3 is 16 amino acids. Trimming took 4 bases from V and 2 from J; bases not matched to a gene: 10. The CDR3 is CASSPRDRDITYEQYF. The DNA for the CDR3 is TGCGCCAGCAGCCCCCGGGACAGGGACATAACCTACGAGCAGTACTTC. The full variable domain, in which reference TRBV5-1 and TRBJ2-7 provide the parts outside the CDR3, is KAGVTQTPRYLIKTRGQQVTLSCSPISGHRSVSWYQQTPGQGLQFLFEYFSETQRNKGNFPGRFSGRQFSNSRSEMNVSTLELGDSALYLCASSPRDRDITYEQYFGPGTRLTVT.

V gene TRBV7-9 combines with J gene TRBJ2-1, with TRBD2 identical over 8 bases. Germline lookup yields CDR1 SEHNR and CDR2 FQNEAQ (reference sequence). The V gene end was trimmed by 5 bases and the J gene end by 7 bases; junction bases not matched to a gene: 13. The length of the CDR3 is 16 residues. CDR3 sequence reads: CASSLSGGAVGNEQFF. CDR3 coding DNA: TGTGCCAGCAGCCTAAGCGGGGGAGCGGTCGGGAATGAGCAGTTCTTC.

This chain joins TRBV28 and TRBJ1-1; 10 bases map to TRBD1. The germline V gene has CDR1 MDHEN and CDR2 SYDVKM. The ends lost 5 bases at V and 5 bases at J; junction bases unmatched: 11. The CDR3 is 16 amino acids. CDR3 sequence: CASSKGQGVLGTEAFF. CDR3 in DNA: TGTGCCAGCAGTAAAGGACAGGGGGTGTTAGGAACTGAAGCTTTCTTT. Filled out from reference TRBV28 and TRBJ1-1, the complete variable domain reads DVKVTQSSRYLVKRTGEKVFLECVQDMDHENMFWYRQDPGLGLRLIYFSYDVKMKEKGDIPEGYSVSREKKERFSLILESASTNQTSMYLCASSKGQGVLGTEAFFGQGTRLTVV.

This clone was recorded once. In the same sample, other DNA sequences code for this CDR3. The chain links TRBV4-3 to TRBJ2-7; no reliable D call. V was trimmed by 0 bases and J by 4 bases, leaving 7 bases between them. This CDR3 has 13 amino acids. Looked up from germline, CDR1 is LGHNA and CDR2 is YSLEER. The CDR3 here is CASSQDRRYEQYF. The CDR3 DNA reads as TGCGCCAGCAGCCAAGATCGCAGGTACGAGCAGTACTTC.

The V and J genes are TRBV18 and TRBJ2-2; D might be TRBD1 (6 bases). CDR3 length equals 14 residues. Germline loops: CDR1 KGHSH, CDR2 LQKENI. V gave up 4 bases and J gave up 6 bases, with 12 bases separating them. The CDR3 DNA is TGTGCCAGCTCACGAGGACAGTTGGCCGGGGAGCTGTTTTTT. Its translation is CASSRGQLAGELFF.

The J gene is TRBJ1-5, the V gene TRBV6-6; 7 bases agree with TRBD1. The CDR3 totals 15 residues. The germline CDR1 and CDR2 sequences are MNHNY and SVGAGI (reference sequence). V lost 2 bases to trimming and J lost 6 bases; unmatched junction nucleotides: 7. The CDR3 nucleotides are TGTGCCAGCAGTTACGATAACAGGGGTGGTCAGCCCCAGCATTTT. Its protein product is CASSYDNRGGQPQHF.

J is TRBJ1-6 and V is TRBV24-1, with 7 bases lining up with TRBD1. This CDR3 comprises 15 residues. V lost 0 bases to trimming and J lost 9 bases; unmatched junction nucleotides: 4. Germline V gene data show CDR1 as KGHDR and CDR2 as SFDVKD. The CDR3: CATSDLGQEGSPLHF. In nucleotides, the CDR3 is TGTGCCACCAGTGATTTGGGACAGGAGGGTTCACCCCTCCACTTT.

The chain is built from TRBV15 and TRBJ2-5, with 7 bases fitting TRBD2. V was clipped by 3 bases and J by 11 bases; unmatched bases: 9. This CDR3 region has 13 residues. Germline-derived CDR1 and CDR2 are LNHNV and YYDKDF (reference sequence). The CDR3 loop is CATSSRVRAGQYF. DNA of the CDR3: TGTGCCACCAGCAGTCGTGTTAGAGCGGGGCAGTACTTC. Full variable domain (rest looked up from reference TRBV15 and TRBJ2-5): DAMVIQNPRYQVTQFGKPVTLSCSQTLNHNVMYWYQQKSSQAPKLLFHYYDKDFNNEADTPDNFQSRRPNTSFCFLDIRSPGLGDTAMYLCATSSRVRAGQYFGPGTRLLVL.

This clone was seen a single time. The genes are TRBV3-1 (or the pseudogene TRBV3-2) and TRBJ1-3, with D unclear. V lost 0 bases and J lost 1, with 7 bases in between. Looked up from germline, CDR1 is LGHDT and CDR2 is YNNKEL (reference sequence). The length of the CDR3 is 15 residues. The CDR3 sequence: CASSQDIQSGNTIYF. CDR3 nucleotide sequence: TGTGCCAGCAGCCAAGACATACAGTCTGGAAACACCATATATTTT.

This chain connects TRBV27 to TRBJ1-4; D remains ambiguous. V was shortened by 3 bases and J by 8 bases, with 7 bases between the two germline ends. CDR1 is MNHEY, CDR2 SMNVEV, per germline (reference sequence). The CDR3 is 12 residues long. The CDR3 is CASSFGGEKLFF. CDR3 in DNA: TGTGCCAGCAGTTTTGGAGGGGAAAAACTGTTTTTT.

The chain employs TRBV19 and TRBJ1-6; the match to TRBD1 covers 8 bases. Germline loops: CDR1 LNHDA, CDR2 SQIVND (reference sequence). CDR3 length: 13 amino acids. V trimming: 11 bases; J trimming: 11 bases; junction bases outside the gene matches: 11. The CDR3 DNA follows: TGTGCCTCAAATGACAGGGGTAAGGCACCCCTCCACTTT. This translates into CASNDRGKAPLHF.

The chain carries TRBV19 and TRBJ1-4; 7 bases agree with TRBD1. Germline loops: CDR1 LNHDA, CDR2 SQIVND (reference sequence). Unmatched junction bases numbered 11, after V lost 4 bases and J lost 0 bases. The CDR3 covers 18 residues. CDR3 loop: CASSTTGTDIPTNEKLFF. CDR3 coding DNA: TGTGCCAGTAGTACCACCGGGACAGACATTCCAACTAATGAAAAACTGTTTTTT.

The V call is TRBV5-1, the J call TRBJ2-3; D is undetermined. Germline V lookup: CDR1 SGHRS, CDR2 YFSETQ. Trimming pared 0 bases from V and 4 bases from J, leaving 12 bases between. This CDR3 is 15 amino acids long. The CDR3 nucleotides are TGCGCCAGCAGCTTGGCCCGTGGCCCCGCAGATACGCAGTATTTT. It translates to CASSLARGPADTQYF.

This rearrangement joins TRBV15 to TRBJ2-5; D is ambiguous. CDR1 is LNHNV, CDR2 YYDKDF, per germline (reference sequence). V was pared by 1 base and J by 0 bases, with 12 bases between. The CDR3 sequence is 16 residues long. CDR3 loop: CATSRVPGLYQETQYF. CDR3 nucleotides: TGTGCCACCAGCAGAGTACCAGGCCTGTACCAAGAGACCCAGTACTTC.

The chain links TRBV29-1 to TRBJ2-5, with D uncertain. The V end was cut by 8 bases, the J end by 0 bases, with 10 bases between. The CDR3 is made up of 12 amino acids. Germline CDR1 reads SQVTM; CDR2 reads ANQGSEA. This CDR3 reads CSIRSYQETQYF. The DNA for the CDR3 is TGCAGCATACGGTCGTACCAAGAGACCCAGTACTTC.

This clone was counted once. This rearrangement joins TRBV29-1 to TRBJ1-2; D ambiguous. The germline CDR1 and CDR2 sequences are SQVTM and ANQGSEA. The CDR3 length is 13 residues. V lost 4 bases, J lost 2 bases, and 11 bases lay in between. The CDR3 bases are TGCAGCGTTGCGGGCTGGAGGAACTATGGCTACACCTTC. Translating it yields CSVAGWRNYGYTF.

The V call is TRBV14, the J call TRBJ2-5; maybe TRBD2 (6 bases). The germline gives CDR1 SGHDN, CDR2 FVKESK. The CDR3 has 16 amino acids. V was cut by 0 bases and J by 4 bases, with 15 bases left in between. The CDR3 DNA follows: TGTGCCAGCAGCCAAGAAAGGGGTATGCGGGGAGAGACCCAGTACTTC. Translation: CASSQERGMRGETQYF.

The rearrangement joins TRBV7-9 to TRBJ2-3; 7 bases match TRBD2. This CDR3 is built from 14 residues. The trim removed 3 bases at V and 6 bases at J, leaving 6 bases unmatched. From germline, CDR1 is SEHNR and CDR2 FQNEAQ (reference sequence). CDR3 sequence reads: CASSLQTSMDTQYF. As DNA, the CDR3 is TGTGCCAGCAGCTTGCAGACTAGCATGGATACGCAGTATTTT. Full variable domain (rest looked up from reference TRBV7-9 and TRBJ2-3): DTGVSQNPRHKITKRGQNVTFRCDPISEHNRLYWYRQTLGQGPEFLTYFQNEAQLEKSRLLSDRFSAERPKGSFSTLEIQRTEQGDSAMYLCASSLQTSMDTQYFGPGTRLTVL.

The V and J genes are TRBV6-2 or TRBV6-3 and TRBJ1-5, with D possibly matching TRBD1 (6 bases). Trimming removed 5 bases from V and 0 bases from J, with 14 bases in between. This CDR3 is built from 16 residues. The germline CDR1 and CDR2 sequences are MNHEY and SVGEGT. CDR3 amino acids: CASSSKTGHSNQPQHF. The CDR3 coding sequence is TGTGCCAGCAGTAGCAAGACGGGACATAGCAATCAGCCCCAGCATTTT.

The V gene is TRBV25-1, the J gene TRBJ2-2; 9 bases are shared with TRBD2. V lost 8 bases, J lost 4 bases, and 8 bases stayed unmatched. The CDR3 is 15 amino acids. Germline loops: CDR1 MGHDK, CDR2 SYGVNS. As DNA, the CDR3 is TGTGCCAGCGGCCCGTTGACTAGCGGCACCGGGGAGCTGTTTTTT. This sequence encodes CASGPLTSGTGELFF.

The V and J genes are TRBV6-5 and TRBJ2-2; D call uncertain. The V gene's germline CDR1 is MNHEY and CDR2 SVGAGI. The V gene lost 0 bases and the J gene lost 1 base, with 9 bases spanning the gap. The CDR3 runs to 16 residues. CDR3 sequence: CASSYSQHENTGELFF. The CDR3 bases are TGTGCCAGCAGTTACTCCCAACATGAGAACACCGGGGAGCTGTTTTTT.

This sequence joins TRBV27 and TRBJ1-5; weak D call: TRBD1 (6 bases). Trimming took off 0 bases at V and 5 bases at J, with 20 bases between the two ends. The germline gives CDR1 MNHEY, CDR2 SMNVEV (reference sequence). This CDR3 has 18 amino acids. The CDR3 region has the DNA TGTGCCAGCAGTTTATCACCTGCTCTGGGGGCAAACGATCAGCCCCAGCATTTT. Its protein is CASSLSPALGANDQPQHF.

In this sample, this clone turned up a few times. The chain carries TRBV7-2 and TRBJ2-7; D might be TRBD1 (6 bases). CDR1 is SGHTA, CDR2 FQGNSA, per germline. The CDR3 is made up of 13 amino acids. The V end lost 4 bases, the J end lost 3 bases, and 10 bases lay between the germline ends. The CDR3 is CASSSGHRYEQYF. The CDR3 DNA sequence: TGTGCCAGCAGCTCGGGACACCGCTACGAGCAGTACTTC.

The DNA for the CDR3 is TGCGCCAGCAGTGAGGGAGCGGGGTGGCAAGAGACCCAGTACTTC. Amino acid sequence: CASSEGAGWQETQYF. The chain recombines TRBV10-1 with TRBJ2-5, with 7 bases matching TRBD2. V shed 2 bases and J 2 bases; nucleotides not matched to a gene: 5. There are 15 residues in the CDR3. Germline-derived CDR1 and CDR2 are WNHNN and SYGVQD (reference sequence).

In DNA, the CDR3 is TGTGCCAGCAGGCTTAGCGGGAGCCGCACCGGGGAGCTGTTTTTT. It yields the protein CASRLSGSRTGELFF. The rearrangement links TRBV25-1 to TRBJ2-2; the match to TRBD2 covers 9 bases. Germline assignment: CDR1 MGHDK and CDR2 SYGVNS. The CDR3 covers 15 residues. The V gene end was trimmed by 6 bases and the J gene end by 4 bases; junction bases not matched to a gene: 6.

As for this clone: One end of the junction varies from germline; a read error may be responsible. The V and J genes are TRBV6-6 and TRBJ1-1; TRBD1 matches 11 bases. The CDR3 is made up of 16 amino acids. Germline CDR1 MNHNY, CDR2 SVGAGI (reference sequence). The CDR3 sequence is CASSDSGTGGVTEAFF. The CDR3, as DNA: TGTGCCAGCAGTGACTCCGGGACAGGGGGAGTTACTGAAGCTTTCTTT.

The V gene is TRBV6-2 or TRBV6-3, the J gene TRBJ1-5, with a weak D call TRBD1 (6 bases). The V end lost 2 bases, the J end lost 7 bases, and 15 bases lay between the germline ends. CDR1 is MNHEY and CDR2 is SVGEGT in the germline V gene. The CDR3 contains 15 residues. The CDR3 protein is CASSYVGGAGQPQHF. CDR3 in DNA: TGTGCCAGCAGTTACGTTGGGGGGGCTGGACAGCCCCAGCATTTT.

The chain is built from TRBV6-5 and TRBJ2-7; no definite D call. Germline V CDR1 and CDR2: MNHEY, SVGAGI. The CDR3 runs to 15 residues. Trimming cost V 0 bases and J 3 bases, with 12 bases left between them. The CDR3 spells CASSYSWASSYEQYF. CDR3 DNA: TGTGCCAGCAGTTACTCCTGGGCCAGTAGCTACGAGCAGTACTTC.

The chain has TRBV29-1 and TRBJ1-2, with 9 bases that match TRBD1. The CDR3 has 13 residues. Germline V gene lookup returns CDR1 SQVTM and CDR2 ANQGSEA. V dropped 7 bases and J dropped 8; count of bases not matched to a gene: 11. CDR3 DNA: TGCAGCGGGTATTCACAGGGGGCTGACGGCTACACCTTC. It codes for CSGYSQGADGYTF.

CDR3 sequence reads: CASTGDISDEKLFF. Written as DNA, the CDR3 is TGTGCCAGTACCGGGGACATATCCGATGAAAAACTGTTTTTT. The chain recombines TRBV19 with TRBJ1-4; tentatively, D is TRBD1 (6 bases). This CDR3 spans 14 amino acids. Germline CDR1 and CDR2: LNHDA and SQIVND (reference sequence). Trimming removed 7 bases at V and 6 bases at J, with 15 bases between.